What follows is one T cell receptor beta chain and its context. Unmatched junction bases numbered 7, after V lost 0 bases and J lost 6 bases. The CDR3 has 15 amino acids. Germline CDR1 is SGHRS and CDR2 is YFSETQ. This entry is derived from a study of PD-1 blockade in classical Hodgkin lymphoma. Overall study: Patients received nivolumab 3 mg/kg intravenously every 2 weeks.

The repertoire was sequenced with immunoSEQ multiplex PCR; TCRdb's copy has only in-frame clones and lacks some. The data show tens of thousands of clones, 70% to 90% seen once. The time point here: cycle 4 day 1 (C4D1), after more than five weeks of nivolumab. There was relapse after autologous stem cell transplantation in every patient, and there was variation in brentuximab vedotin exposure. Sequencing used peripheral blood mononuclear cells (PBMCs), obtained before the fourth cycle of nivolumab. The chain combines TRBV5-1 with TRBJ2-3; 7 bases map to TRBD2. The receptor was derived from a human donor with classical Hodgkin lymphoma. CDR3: CASSLDWGGKDTQYF. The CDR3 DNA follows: TGCGCCAGCAGCTTGGATTGGGGGGGTAAGGATACGCAGTATTTT.